The 13 T cell receptor beta chains reported below all come from one sample, sequenced in a study of cytomegalovirus exposure and HLA in healthy donors. The PCR contained 60 Vbeta and 13 Jbeta primers. Sequenced by immunoSEQ multiplex PCR; TCRdb stores in-frame clones only, minus some. Among fewer than 95,000 clones listed, over 65% were seen once. Input material: PBMCs. These receptors all stem from a woman aged 40 to 50 in good health and CMV-seropositive.

V and J are TRBV9 and TRBJ1-2; D is unresolved. The ends were cut back, 4 bases at V and 0 bases at J, with 10 bases in the middle. The V gene's germline CDR1 is SGDLS and CDR2 YYNGEE. The CDR3 is made up of 14 amino acids. The CDR3 spells CASSPTGANYGYTF. The CDR3 DNA follows: TGTGCCAGCAGCCCAACCGGGGCTAACTATGGCTACACCTTC.

The gene calls are TRBV6-6 and TRBJ1-1; D is undetermined. CDR1 is MNHNY and CDR2 is SVGAGI in the germline V gene (reference sequence). This CDR3 has 13 residues. V gave up 4 bases and J gave up 2 bases, with 8 bases separating them. The CDR3 is CASSFQINTEAFF. DNA of the CDR3: TGTGCCAGCAGTTTTCAGATAAACACTGAAGCTTTCTTT.

The chain recombines TRBV10-3 with TRBJ1-1, with a tentative D call TRBD1 (6 bases). CDR3 length equals 13 residues. Deletions cut 6 bases from V and 1 base from J, with 9 bases between. Germline V gene lookup returns CDR1 ENHRY and CDR2 SYGVKD. In nucleotides, the CDR3 is TGTGCCATCAGACAGGGACAGAACACTGAAGCTTTCTTT. It yields the protein CAIRQGQNTEAFF.

The chain recombines TRBV12-5 with TRBJ1-2, with D unclear. Germline assignment: CDR1 LGHNT and CDR2 FRNRAP. V lost 5 bases to trimming and J lost 6 bases, with 16 bases between them. This CDR3 region has 14 residues. DNA of the CDR3: TGTGCTAGTGGTCCCGGCGGAATATCTAATGGCTACACCTTC. The encoded protein is CASGPGGISNGYTF.

This clone was detected a few times. The chain is built from TRBV5-6 and TRBJ1-2; D is perhaps TRBD1 (6 bases). The CDR3 covers 16 residues. Germline V lookup: CDR1 SGHDT, CDR2 YYEEEE. V shed 7 bases and J shed 4 bases, with 23 bases lying between them. CDR3 in amino acids: CASFRRLGAMVYGYTF. Written as DNA, the CDR3 is TGTGCCAGCTTCCGGAGGTTGGGGGCGATGGTCTATGGCTACACCTTC. Variable domain in full (rest from reference TRBV5-6 and TRBJ1-2): DAGVTQSPTHLIKTRGQQVTLRCSPKSGHDTVSWYQQALGQGPQFIFQYYEEEERQRGNFPDRFSGHQFPNYSSELNVNALLLGDSALYLCASFRRLGAMVYGYTFGSGTRLTVV.

The chain recombines TRBV5-4 with TRBJ2-1; 8 bases fit TRBD2. Germline CDR1 reads SGHNT; CDR2 reads YYREEE (reference sequence). CDR3 length equals 14 residues. The J segment lost 5 bases and the V segment lost 10 bases, leaving 11 bases of the junction unmatched. CDR3 protein: CAARVRGGNNEQFF. DNA for the CDR3: TGTGCCGCGAGGGTCCGGGGGGGTAACAATGAGCAGTTCTTC.

The genes are TRBV2 and TRBJ2-5, with D tentatively TRBD2 (5 bases). The CDR3 has 14 residues. Trimming pared 6 bases from V and 1 base from J, leaving 12 bases between. Germline V lookup: CDR1 SNHLY, CDR2 FYNNEI. CDR3 residues: CASRVEAVQETQYF. The CDR3 region has the DNA TGTGCCAGCAGGGTGGAGGCAGTCCAAGAGACCCAGTACTTC.

The DNA of the CDR3 is TGTGCCAGCAGGAACCGGGACAGGGGAAACGAGCAGTACTTC. As protein: CASRNRDRGNEQYF. The gene calls are TRBV6-5 and TRBJ2-7; 10 bases line up with TRBD1. The CDR3 has 14 residues. The germline CDR1 and CDR2 sequences are MNHEY and SVGAGI. V dropped 6 bases and J dropped 5; count of bases not matched to a gene: 7.

V is TRBV6-1 and J is TRBJ2-2; 7 nucleotides match TRBD1. The CDR3 totals 18 residues. In germline, CDR1 is MNHNS, CDR2 SASEGT. Trimming removed 4 bases from V and 4 bases from J; junction bases left unmatched: 15. DNA for the CDR3: TGTGCCAGCAGTGTATCCCCGACAGGGTTAGGTAGCACCGGGGAGCTGTTTTTT. Its translation is CASSVSPTGLGSTGELFF.

The rearrangement joins TRBV5-6 to TRBJ1-5, with 7 bases lining up with TRBD1. This CDR3 spans 15 amino acids. The germline V gene encodes CDR1 SGHDT and CDR2 YYEEEE. Trimming removed 4 bases from V and 3 bases from J; junction bases left unmatched: 7. Written as DNA, the CDR3 is TGTGCCAGCAGCCTGTGGACAGGCACCAATCAGCCCCAGCATTTT. It is translated as CASSLWTGTNQPQHF.

The rearrangement uses TRBV7-9 and TRBJ2-2, with a possible D match to TRBD2 (7 bases). Trimming stripped 4 bases from V and 5 bases from J, with 14 bases between. Germline V gene data show CDR1 as SEHNR and CDR2 as FQNEAQ (reference sequence). The CDR3 is made up of 15 amino acids. CDR3 residues: CASSSSGRGTGELFF. The CDR3 DNA reads TGTGCCAGCAGCTCTTCAGGGAGGGGGACCGGGGAGCTGTTTTTT.

This chain joins TRBV9 and TRBJ2-7, with 7 bases aligning to TRBD1. Per the germline V gene, CDR1 is SGDLS and CDR2 is YYNGEE. Trimming took 0 bases from V and 0 from J; bases not matched to a gene: 6. The CDR3 length is 16 residues. CDR3 sequence: CASSVGLQGSSYEQYF. CDR3 in DNA: TGTGCCAGCAGCGTAGGCCTACAGGGGAGCTCCTACGAGCAGTACTTC. The variable domain in full, with the rest retrieved from reference TRBV9 and TRBJ2-7, is DSGVTQTPKHLITATGQRVTLRCSPRSGDLSVYWYQQSLDQGLQFLIQYYNGEERAKGNILERFSAQQFPDLHSELNLSSLELGDSALYFCASSVGLQGSSYEQYFGPGTRLTVT.

The V and J genes are TRBV12-2 and TRBJ1-1; TRBD1 is the table's D call, not checked against the DNA. TRBV12-2 is described as a pseudogene. The CDR3 has 16 residues. CDR3 in amino acids: CASRLEADRALTEAFF. The CDR3 DNA is TGTGCAAGTCGCTTAGAAGCCGACAGGGCTCTGACCGAAGCTTTCTTT.